The 18 T cell receptor beta chains below all came from one sample that was sequenced in a study of cytomegalovirus exposure and HLA in healthy donors. PCR was performed using 60 Vbeta and 13 Jbeta primers. Measured with immunoSEQ multiplex PCR; TCRdb has only the in-frame clones, and not every one. The table records about 170,000 clones, approximately 75% of them present only once. Sequenced: PBMCs. These receptors came from a girl between 5 and 17 years old in good health and CMV-seronegative.

The rearrangement uses TRBV18 and TRBJ1-1; TRBD1 is a possible D gene (5 bases). Germline values: CDR1 KGHSH, CDR2 LQKENI. V was trimmed by 0 bases and J by 11 bases, leaving 13 bases between them. CDR3 length: 13 residues. The CDR3 coding sequence is TGTGCCAGCTCACCACCCCAAGGGCGGGGGGCTTTCTTT. Protein product: CASSPPQGRGAFF.

Regarding this clone: This sample also contains other DNA sequences that code for the same CDR3. The V call is TRBV5-1, the J call TRBJ1-5, with D tentatively TRBD1 (5 bases). Trimming stripped 0 bases from V and 0 bases from J, with 7 bases between. This CDR3 contains 15 residues. CDR1 SGHRS and CDR2 YFSETQ come from the germline V gene. CDR3 sequence reads: CASSLAGVSNQPQHF. The CDR3 DNA is TGCGCCAGCAGCTTGGCGGGGGTTAGCAATCAGCCCCAGCATTTT.

The rearrangement uses TRBV6-1 and TRBJ2-7; D call uncertain. Germline-derived CDR1 and CDR2 are MNHNS and SASEGT. V dropped 8 bases and J dropped 5 bases, with 19 bases sitting between them. The length of the CDR3 is 14 residues. CDR3 DNA: TGTGCCAGCGAAATCGAGAATCGAGCCAACGAGCAGTACTTC. Protein: CASEIENRANEQYF.

The V and J genes are TRBV19 and TRBJ2-5; 11 nucleotides match TRBD1. The CDR3 extends over 14 amino acids. Losses at the gene ends were 8 bases for V and 5 bases for J; bases not matched to a gene: 7. Germline CDR1 LNHDA, CDR2 SQIVND (reference sequence). For the CDR3, the DNA is TGTGCCAGTTATGGACAGGGGGCCGAGGAGACCCAGTACTTC. Its protein is CASYGQGAEETQYF.

V usage is TRBV5-1 and J usage is TRBJ1-6, with 7 bases fitting TRBD1. Germline values: CDR1 SGHRS, CDR2 YFSETQ. J gave up 7 bases and V 4 bases, and 5 bases lay outside the gene matches. The CDR3 has 14 amino acids. The CDR3 loop is CASSRDRANSPLHF. CDR3 nucleotides: TGCGCCAGCAGCCGTGACAGGGCAAATTCACCCCTCCACTTT.

This chain uses TRBV4-2 with TRBJ2-3, with TRBD2 matching over 12 bases. This CDR3 is built from 17 residues. The V gene end was trimmed by 5 bases and the J gene end by 5 bases; junction bases not matched to a gene: 11. Germline lookup yields CDR1 LGHNA and CDR2 YNFKEQ. CDR3 residues: CASSSRASGGAGDTQYF. The CDR3 coding sequence is TGTGCCAGCAGCTCCCGGGCTAGCGGGGGGGCGGGAGATACGCAGTATTTT.

The chain has TRBV6-1 and TRBJ1-3; 7 bases agree with TRBD1. The ends lost 4 bases at V and 1 base at J; junction bases unmatched: 4. This CDR3 spans 15 amino acids. Germline V gives CDR1 MNHNS, CDR2 SASEGT. In DNA form, the CDR3 reads TGTGCCAGCAGTGCGACAGGGAATTCTGGAAACACCATATATTTT. It translates to CASSATGNSGNTIYF.

The chain is built from TRBV5-5 and TRBJ1-1; 9 positions agree with TRBD1. The V and J ends lost 2 bases and 4 bases, in that order; junction bases with no gene match: 6. The CDR3 is 15 residues long. The germline V gene encodes CDR1 SGHKS and CDR2 YYEKEE (reference sequence). The CDR3 nucleotides are TGTGCCAGCAGCTTTCTAACAGGGGGCGTCACTGAAGCTTTCTTT. It encodes CASSFLTGGVTEAFF.

The V gene is TRBV6-1, the J gene TRBJ1-2, with D uncertain. Trimming shortened V by 2 bases and J by 3 bases, and 10 bases separated the two germline ends. This CDR3 is built from 14 residues. Looked up from germline, CDR1 is MNHNS and CDR2 is SASEGT. DNA of the CDR3: TGTGCCAGCAGTGAACAGGTTGCTGACTATGGCTACACCTTC. This translates into CASSEQVADYGYTF.

This chain uses TRBV28 with TRBJ1-5; 9 bases map to TRBD1. In germline, CDR1 is MDHEN, CDR2 SYDVKM. This CDR3 has 14 residues. After removal of 5 bases from V and 8 bases from J, the junction contained 7 bases not matched to a gene. The CDR3 nucleotides are TGTGCCAGCAGTCGGACAGGGGTGGTGAAGCCCCAGCATTTT. As protein: CASSRTGVVKPQHF.

This sequence joins TRBV5-1 and TRBJ2-5; TRBD2 agrees at 8 bases. V lost 0 bases, J lost 2 bases, and 15 bases stayed unmatched. The germline CDR1 and CDR2 sequences are SGHRS and YFSETQ. CDR3 size: 19 residues. CDR3 region: CASSLEGGPGAGEQETQYF. The CDR3 DNA reads as TGCGCCAGCAGCTTGGAAGGGGGACCTGGAGCGGGAGAACAAGAGACCCAGTACTTC.

The chain has TRBV29-1 and TRBJ1-5, with 9 bases matching TRBD1. This CDR3 has 14 amino acids. Germline CDR1 SQVTM, CDR2 ANQGSEA. Trimming cost V 6 bases and J 2 bases; bases outside gene matches: 5. CDR3 residues: CSVADRGGNQPQHF. CDR3 bases: TGCAGCGTCGCGGACAGGGGTGGCAATCAGCCCCAGCATTTT.

This chain joins TRBV6-6 and TRBJ1-1; maybe TRBD1 (6 bases). Germline CDR1 MNHNY, CDR2 SVGAGI (reference sequence). The CDR3 spans 15 residues. The ends were cut back, 5 bases at V and 5 bases at J, with 18 bases in the middle. The CDR3 protein is CASSGQTYPFTEAFF. CDR3 in DNA: TGTGCCAGCAGTGGACAGACGTACCCTTTTACTGAAGCTTTCTTT.

The chain is built from TRBV19 and TRBJ1-4; D gene uncertain. V dropped 6 bases and J dropped 8 bases, with 13 bases sitting between them. Germline CDR1 and CDR2: LNHDA and SQIVND (reference sequence). This CDR3 has 13 residues. The DNA of the CDR3 is TGTGCCAGTAGCAGGCAGGAGGACGAAAAACTGTTTTTT. Its translation is CASSRQEDEKLFF.

The chain has TRBV6-5 and TRBJ2-7; weak D call: TRBD1 (6 bases). This CDR3 is built from 12 residues. Germline V gene sequence: CDR1 MNHEY, CDR2 SVGAGI. The V end was cut by 7 bases, the J end by 5 bases, with 12 bases between. CDR3 sequence (DNA): TGTGCCAGCACGGACAGTGGACACGAGCAGTACTTC. This translates into CASTDSGHEQYF.

V is TRBV12-5 and J is TRBJ2-7; D perhaps matches TRBD1 (6 bases). The CDR3 consists of 16 residues. Germline CDR1 and CDR2: LGHNT and FRNRAP. Trimming left V 3 bases short and J 5 bases short, with 20 bases between. The CDR3 sequence: CASGFSVEQGVHEQYF. Here the CDR3 DNA reads TGTGCTAGTGGTTTTAGTGTTGAACAGGGAGTCCACGAGCAGTACTTC.

The chain joins TRBV9 to TRBJ1-3; D is undetermined. The germline V and J ends were trimmed by 0 bases and 0 bases, with 7 bases remaining between them. Germline V gene lookup returns CDR1 SGDLS and CDR2 YYNGEE. The CDR3 has 15 amino acids. The CDR3 region has the DNA TGTGCCAGCAGCGTAGAAACATCCTCTGGAAACACCATATATTTT. It specifies CASSVETSSGNTIYF. Complete variable domain (other parts from reference TRBV9 and TRBJ1-3): DSGVTQTPKHLITATGQRVTLRCSPRSGDLSVYWYQQSLDQGLQFLIQYYNGEERAKGNILERFSAQQFPDLHSELNLSSLELGDSALYFCASSVETSSGNTIYFGEGSWLTVV.

This chain connects TRBV27 to TRBJ1-1; unclear D gene. The CDR3 consists of 11 residues. V was cut by 5 bases and J by 11 bases, with 12 bases left in between. Germline CDR1 MNHEY, CDR2 SMNVEV (reference sequence). CDR3 amino acids: CASSGGRMAFF. CDR3 bases: TGTGCCAGCAGTGGCGGGCGGATGGCTTTCTTT.